This T cell receptor (beta chain) appears in the sequencing data of a study of monozygotic twins with inflammatory bowel disease (dated by TCRdb to the late 2010s). In the study overall: The full study comprised 30 or so monozygotic twin pairs: nine German pairs (four IBD-concordant, five IBD-discordant) and 19 IBD-discordant Danish pairs. Within discordant pairs, disease-associated traits were sought mainly by comparing IBD patients with their genetically identical healthy co-twins. Each individual had, on average, about 151 000 unique TCRalpha sequences and 181 000 unique TCRbeta sequences available for analysis. What the research found in general, with its limitations: A decrease in TCRbeta repertoire diversity, as measured by inverse Simpson index, was observed in IBD patients compared with their healthy co-twins. Because patients received different immunosuppressive treatments, the repertoires may have picked up extra background noise and variability between individuals. Repertoire similarity did not differ between concordant and discordant twins, possibly due to limited statistical power. Compared with healthy twins, IBD patients had fewer clonotypes in common with other individuals, a difference most pronounced in patients showing signs of disease activity. No single strong signal or clonotype linked to IBD turned up in the results, so the idea that one exists was not supported. The analysis was unable to tell different T cell subtypes apart.

Turning to this clonotype: Its antigen is unknown.

From each donor, an approximately 2.5 ml peripheral blood sample was collected into PAXgene tubes and stored at -80 degrees C. Without any T cell sorting, total RNA was extracted from whole blood using the PAXgene blood miRNA kit on an automated QIAcube. Peripheral blood from monozygotic twin pairs, either concordant or discordant for inflammatory bowel disease, underwent deep TCRalpha and TCRbeta repertoire profiling that used unique molecular barcoding. Smoking habits were recorded for all twin pairs, and each individual was classified as a current, former or never smoker. The germline V gene (reference sequence) gives CDR1 as SEHNR and CDR2 as FQNEAQ. The CDR3 starts with the cysteine, ends with the phenylalanine, and has 14 residues. Only the protein sequence is given. Libraries were made using 5' RACE. Each TCR library was prepared from about 3.5 ug of total RNA. For each sample, cDNA was synthesized in eight separate reactions using SMARTScribe reverse transcriptase. Unique molecular identifiers containing a 6-nucleotide sample barcode were introduced through template switching during cDNA synthesis. TCRalpha and TCRbeta cDNA was amplified by two nested PCRs of 16 and 9 cycles, with bead purification after each PCR. Before amplification, the cDNA was treated with uracil DNA-glycosylase and purified using the QIAquick PCR purification kit. In the second PCR, Illumina TruSeq-compatible adapters and sample-specific barcodes were added. TapeStation and Qubit were used to check library quality and concentration, and 5 to 6 ng of each library went into the pool. Sequencing of pooled libraries was carried out on an Illumina HiSeq2500 single-index Rapid Run using 2 x 100 bp reads and custom sequencing primers. Processing in the source paper ran as follows. MiGEC version 1.2.6 was used for UMI-based consensus assembly, which corrected PCR and sequencing errors. MiXCR version 2.1.1 was used to carry out V(D)J alignment, clonotype assembly and CDR3 extraction. Normalisation of gene usage, clonotype sharing and MAIT/NKT TCR abundance was achieved by analysing the top 1000, 10 000 and 20 000 clonotypes per sample. Diversity was computed as the inverse Simpson index with the vegan R package after downsampling to 27 000 UMIs. Statistical testing used paired Mann-Whitney U tests on the discordant twin pairs and applied Benjamini-Hochberg correction for multiple testing. TCRdb reprocessed the reads, so every CDR3 protein sequence counts as one entry and DNA is not shown. TCRdb's processing, not the study's, gives the V and J calls here. The sample table includes 200,000 to 250,000 distinct CDR3 sequences. Together, the top ten hold roughly 8% of the sample.

This clonotype was obtained from a human donor with ulcerative colitis or Crohn's disease, or a healthy co-twin of an affected twin (not recorded which). The material sequenced was blood. The rearrangement combines TRBV7-9 with TRBJ2-7; TCRdb outputs TRBD1, but without DNA this stays unchecked. The CDR3: CASLAPSESYEQYF.